The 22 T cell receptor beta chains below come from one sample, sequenced in a study of identical twins. TCRdb re-derived calls from the 5' RACE reads in MiXCR, one entry per CDR3 protein. The profile shows under 300,000 distinct CDR3 sequences, 6.5% of them singletons. These data are also associated with another study on T cells expressing NK-cell markers.

Sequencing used CD8+ T cells sorted from blood. The origin of the receptors is a young woman in good health.

This clonotype was counted a few times. This chain joins TRBV12-5 and TRBJ2-7; D uncertain. Germline CDR1 is LGHNT and CDR2 is FRNRAP. V shed 0 bases and J shed 7 bases, with 10 bases lying between them. This CDR3 has 13 residues. DNA for the CDR3: TGTGCTAGTGGTTTGGTACCCAGCATGGAGCAGTACTTC. This translates into CASGLVPSMEQYF.

This clonotype showed up many times. The chain uses TRBV5-6 and TRBJ2-1, with D perhaps TRBD2 (5 bases). Deletions cut 2 bases from V and 9 bases from J, with 12 bases between. CDR3 length equals 13 residues. Germline-derived CDR1 and CDR2 are SGHDT and YYEEEE. The CDR3 DNA sequence: TGTGCCAGCAGCTTACAACTAGTTCCTGAGCAGTTCTTC. Translation: CASSLQLVPEQFF.

This clonotype was seen a few times. V gene TRBV7-9 combines with J gene TRBJ2-7; TRBD2 is a possible D gene (7 bases). CDR1 is SEHNR, CDR2 FQNEAQ, per germline (reference sequence). Trimming removed 5 bases from V and 6 bases from J, with 11 bases in between. The CDR3 spans 12 residues. The DNA of the CDR3 is TGTGCCAGCAGCCAACGGGGGGCCGAGCAGTACTTC. This gives the protein CASSQRGAEQYF. Full variable domain (missing parts from reference TRBV7-9 and TRBJ2-7): DTGVSQNPRHKITKRGQNVTFRCDPISEHNRLYWYRQTLGQGPEFLTYFQNEAQLEKSRLLSDRFSAERPKGSFSTLEIQRTEQGDSAMYLCASSQRGAEQYFGPGTRLTVT.

V usage is TRBV2 and J usage is TRBJ1-1, with D unclear. Trimming removed 7 bases from V and 11 bases from J, with 29 bases in between. Germline V lookup: CDR1 SNHLY, CDR2 FYNNEI. The CDR3 covers 16 residues. Here the CDR3 DNA reads TGTGCCAGCAAATTTTCCCATTTCGGGATTGCGGATGGGGCTTTCTTT. It codes for CASKFSHFGIADGAFF.

Ten or more counts support this clonotype. The rearrangement links TRBV12-5 to TRBJ1-5, with 7 bases identical to TRBD1. Germline values: CDR1 LGHNT, CDR2 FRNRAP. This CDR3 region has 14 residues. J gave up 4 bases and V 5 bases, and 5 bases lay outside the gene matches. CDR3 coding DNA: TGTGCTAGTGGTGCGGGGACAGCTAATCAGCCCCAGCATTTT. Translation gives CASGAGTANQPQHF.

This clonotype has more than one count but fewer than ten. The CDR3 region is CASSPDRQLLWAFF. The CDR3 DNA follows: TGTGCCAGCAGTCCTGATAGACAGCTCTTGTGGGCTTTCTTT. The chain recombines TRBV6-1 with TRBJ1-1; a possible D gene is TRBD1 (5 bases). In germline, CDR1 is MNHNS, CDR2 SASEGT. V dropped 5 bases and J dropped 11 bases, with 21 bases sitting between them. The CDR3 extends over 14 amino acids.

For this clonotype: A read error may produce the germline difference seen at one junction end. The CDR3 region has the DNA TGCTGTGCTAGGGCATCCGGGAAAGGGAGATACGAGCAGTACTTC. It specifies CCARASGKGRYEQYF. V and J are TRBV20-1 and TRBJ2-7, with D possibly being TRBD2 (5 bases). The CDR3 is 15 amino acids. CDR1 and CDR2 from the germline V gene are DFQATT and SNEGSKA (reference sequence).

A remark on this clonotype: A read error is possible here, since a much larger clone lies one base away. DNA of the CDR3: TGTGCCAGCAGCTTAACCCCATCGGGGAATGAGCAGTTCTTC. Protein sequence: CASSLTPSGNEQFF. This rearrangement joins TRBV11-2 to TRBJ2-1; D might be TRBD2 (5 bases). This CDR3 comprises 14 residues. Germline V CDR1 and CDR2: SGHAT, FQNNGV. Trimming left V 2 bases short and J 7 bases short, with 12 bases between. Combining the CDR3 with reference TRBV11-2 and TRBJ2-1 gives the whole variable domain EAGVAQSPRYKIIEKRQSVAFWCNPISGHATLYWYQQILGQGPKLLIQFQNNGVVDDSQLPKDRFSAERLKGVDSTLKIQPAKLEDSAVYLCASSLTPSGNEQFFGPGTRLTVL.

This clonotype was detected only a few times. The chain is built from TRBV7-9 and TRBJ2-2, with D possibly matching TRBD1 (6 bases). Germline assignment: CDR1 SEHNR and CDR2 FQNEAQ (reference sequence). V was clipped by 10 bases and J by 1 base, with 13 bases between them. This CDR3 has 14 amino acids. The CDR3 DNA reads as TGTGCCATTGGACCGGGACAGAACACCGGGGAGCTGTTTTTT. This codes for CAIGPGQNTGELFF.

This clonotype was found many times. V is TRBV6-5 and J is TRBJ2-5; weak D call: TRBD1 (5 bases). V was clipped by 7 bases and J by 1 base, with 13 bases between them. The CDR3 contains 14 residues. Germline assignment: CDR1 MNHEY and CDR2 SVGAGI. CDR3 sequence reads: CASNSQGSQETQYF. CDR3 sequence (DNA): TGTGCCAGCAATTCCCAGGGATCCCAAGAGACCCAGTACTTC.

This clonotype appeared many times. This chain uses TRBV5-5 with TRBJ2-1, with 9 bases fitting TRBD2. The CDR3 has 14 amino acids. V shed 2 bases and J 8 bases; nucleotides not matched to a gene: 5. CDR1 SGHKS and CDR2 YYEKEE come from the germline V gene (reference sequence). The CDR3 loop reads CASSFAGGLDEQFF. CDR3 DNA: TGTGCCAGCAGCTTTGCGGGGGGGCTTGATGAGCAGTTCTTC.

The chain recombines TRBV20-1 with TRBJ2-2; D is possibly TRBD2 (7 bases). Germline V gives CDR1 DFQATT, CDR2 SNEGSKA (reference sequence). The V gene lost 3 bases and the J gene lost 5 bases, with 10 bases spanning the gap. This CDR3 has 13 residues. The chain's CDR3 is CSARGGPTGELFF. CDR3 DNA sequence: TGCAGTGCTAGGGGGGGGCCGACCGGGGAGCTGTTTTTT.

This clonotype was recorded at least ten times. The chain employs TRBV20-1 and TRBJ2-1, with D uncertain. The germline CDR1 and CDR2 sequences are DFQATT and SNEGSKA (reference sequence). Trimming took 0 bases from V and 3 from J, leaving 9 bases between them. The CDR3 loop spans 14 amino acids. The CDR3 loop is CSARDRTHYNEQFF. CDR3 bases: TGCAGTGCTAGAGATAGGACCCACTACAATGAGCAGTTCTTC.

This clonotype was observed many times. This sequence joins TRBV7-2 and TRBJ2-7; TRBD2 aligns across 12 bases. The CDR3 sequence is 16 residues long. CDR1 is SGHTA, CDR2 FQGNSA, per germline. V lost 3 bases, J lost 3 bases, and 6 bases stayed unmatched. Written as DNA, the CDR3 is TGTGCCAGCAGCTTCCACGGACTAGCGGGAATCTACGAGCAGTACTTC. This codes for CASSFHGLAGIYEQYF.

There are a few counts of this clonotype. The rearrangement joins TRBV21-1 to TRBJ2-5; the table's D gene call, TRBD1, was not cross checked with the DNA. TRBV21-1 is deemed a pseudogene. The CDR3 has 14 residues. Here the CDR3 DNA reads TGTGCCAGCAGCGCGTGGCAGGGTGAAGAGACCCAGTACTTC. Translating gives CASSAWQGEETQYF.

In this sample, this clonotype turned up a few times. The chain has TRBV6-1 and TRBJ2-3, with TRBD2 matching over 7 bases. This CDR3 contains 15 residues. V trimming: 1 base; J trimming: 4 bases; junction bases outside the gene matches: 5. Germline CDR1 MNHNS, CDR2 SASEGT. DNA for the CDR3: TGTGCCAGCAGTGAAGATGGGGGGGGGTCAGATACGCAGTATTTT. It yields the protein CASSEDGGGSDTQYF.

At least ten counts were recorded for this clonotype. This chain links TRBV5-1 with TRBJ2-1; D might be TRBD1 or TRBD2, each matching 7 bases. The CDR3 runs 14 residues. Germline-derived CDR1 and CDR2 are SGHRS and YFSETQ. V lost 2 bases and J 10 bases, leaving 16 bases between the germline ends. This CDR3 is CASSFVAGGEEQFF. CDR3 bases: TGCGCCAGCAGCTTCGTGGCAGGGGGGGAAGAGCAGTTCTTC.

This clonotype showed up many times. This chain joins TRBV12-3 or TRBV12-4 and TRBJ2-3, with D maybe TRBD2 (6 bases). V was cut by 3 bases and J by 4 bases, with 11 bases left in between. This CDR3 region has 14 residues. The CDR3 loop reads CASSFAGPSDTQYF. DNA for the CDR3: TGTGCCAGCAGTTTCGCGGGACCTTCAGATACGCAGTATTTT.

The rearrangement uses TRBV15 and TRBJ2-7, with D tentatively TRBD2 (7 bases). Germline CDR1 is LNHNV and CDR2 is YYDKDF (reference sequence). The CDR3 spans 14 residues. V was cut by 4 bases and J by 5 bases, with 15 bases left in between. The CDR3 spells CATSTKGGGHEQYF. The CDR3 bases are TGTGCCACCAGCACCAAGGGGGGGGGACACGAGCAGTACTTC.

V is TRBV4-3 and J is TRBJ2-1; D unresolved. Per germline, CDR1 LGHNA and CDR2 YSLEER. This CDR3 spans 16 amino acids. The ends were cut back, 7 bases at V and 0 bases at J, with 16 bases in the middle. This CDR3 is CASTNALRPSYNEQFF. The DNA of the CDR3 is TGCGCCAGCACTAACGCATTGAGGCCCTCCTACAATGAGCAGTTCTTC.

This clonotype has only a few counts. J is TRBJ2-1 and V is TRBV29-1; possibly TRBD2 for D (6 bases). V lost 5 bases and J lost 9, with 23 bases in between. There are 15 residues in the CDR3. Germline V CDR1 and CDR2: SQVTM, ANQGSEA. The CDR3 is CSVPILRTIFAEQFF. CDR3 bases: TGCAGCGTTCCGATATTGCGGACTATTTTCGCTGAGCAGTTCTTC.

This clonotype was counted many times. The chain carries TRBV7-2 and TRBJ2-1; D ambiguous. V was clipped by 5 bases and J by 3 bases, with 8 bases between them. Germline CDR1 SGHTA, CDR2 FQGNSA. The CDR3 covers 13 residues. CDR3 in amino acids: CASSVWLYNEQFF. The CDR3 bases are TGTGCCAGCAGCGTATGGCTCTACAATGAGCAGTTCTTC.